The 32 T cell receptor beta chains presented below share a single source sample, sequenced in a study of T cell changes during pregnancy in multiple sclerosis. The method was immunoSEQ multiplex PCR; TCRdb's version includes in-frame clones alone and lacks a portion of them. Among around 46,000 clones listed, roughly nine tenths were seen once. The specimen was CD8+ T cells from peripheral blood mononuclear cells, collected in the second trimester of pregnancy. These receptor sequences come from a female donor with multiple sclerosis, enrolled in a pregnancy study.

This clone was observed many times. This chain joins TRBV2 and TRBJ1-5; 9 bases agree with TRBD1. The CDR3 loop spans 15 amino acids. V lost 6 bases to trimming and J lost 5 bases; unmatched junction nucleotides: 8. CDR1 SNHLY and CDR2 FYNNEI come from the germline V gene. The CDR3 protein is CASRPGQGRDQPQHF. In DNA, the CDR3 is TGTGCCAGCAGGCCGGGACAGGGAAGGGATCAGCCCCAGCATTTT.

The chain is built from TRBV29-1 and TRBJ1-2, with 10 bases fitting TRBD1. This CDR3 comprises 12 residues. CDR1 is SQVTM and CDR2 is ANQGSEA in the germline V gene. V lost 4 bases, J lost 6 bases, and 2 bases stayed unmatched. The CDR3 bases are TGCAGCGTTGCGGGACAGGGGAATGGCTACACCTTC. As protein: CSVAGQGNGYTF.

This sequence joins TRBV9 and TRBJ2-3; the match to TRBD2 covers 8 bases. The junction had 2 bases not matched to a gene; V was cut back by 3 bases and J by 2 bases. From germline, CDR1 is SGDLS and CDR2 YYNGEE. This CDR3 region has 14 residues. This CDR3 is CASSAGGYTDTQYF. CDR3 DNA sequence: TGTGCCAGCAGCGCGGGGGGGTACACAGATACGCAGTATTTT.

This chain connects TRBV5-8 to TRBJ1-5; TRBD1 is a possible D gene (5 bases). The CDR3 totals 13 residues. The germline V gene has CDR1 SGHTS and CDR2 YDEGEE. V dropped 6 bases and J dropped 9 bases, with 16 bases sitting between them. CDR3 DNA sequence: TGTGCCAGCAACTCAGGGCTATTCCGGCCCCAGCATTTT. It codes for CASNSGLFRPQHF.

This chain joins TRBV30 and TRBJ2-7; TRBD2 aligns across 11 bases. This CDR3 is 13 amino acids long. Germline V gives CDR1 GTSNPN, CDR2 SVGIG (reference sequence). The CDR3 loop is CVGASGRYDEQYF. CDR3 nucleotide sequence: TGTGTCGGGGCTAGCGGGAGGTACGACGAGCAGTACTTC. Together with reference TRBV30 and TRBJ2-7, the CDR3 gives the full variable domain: SQTIHQWPATLVQPVGSPLSLECTVEGTSNPNLYWYRQAAGRGLQLLFYSVGIGQISSEVPQNLSASRPQDRQFILSSKKLLLSDSGFYLCVGASGRYDEQYFGPGTRLTVT.

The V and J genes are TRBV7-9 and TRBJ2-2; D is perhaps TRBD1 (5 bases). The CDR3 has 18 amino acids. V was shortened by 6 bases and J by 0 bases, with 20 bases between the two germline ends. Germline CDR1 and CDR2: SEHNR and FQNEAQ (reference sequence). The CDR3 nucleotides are TGTGCCAGCAGTCCTCTGGAAGGGGCGGACGCGAACACCGGGGAGCTGTTTTTT. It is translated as CASSPLEGADANTGELFF.

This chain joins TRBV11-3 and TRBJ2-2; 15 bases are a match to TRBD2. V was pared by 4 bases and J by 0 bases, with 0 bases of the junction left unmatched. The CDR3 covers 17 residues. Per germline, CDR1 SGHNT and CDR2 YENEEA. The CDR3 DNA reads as TGTGCCAGCAGCTGGACTAGCGGGAGGGCGAACACCGGGGAGCTGTTTTTT. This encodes CASSWTSGRANTGELFF. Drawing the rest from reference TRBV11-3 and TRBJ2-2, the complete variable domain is EAGVVQSPRYKIIEKKQPVAFWCNPISGHNTLYWYLQNLGQGPELLIRYENEEAVDDSQLPKDRFSAERLKGVDSTLKIQPAELGDSAVYLCASSWTSGRANTGELFFGEGSRLTVL.

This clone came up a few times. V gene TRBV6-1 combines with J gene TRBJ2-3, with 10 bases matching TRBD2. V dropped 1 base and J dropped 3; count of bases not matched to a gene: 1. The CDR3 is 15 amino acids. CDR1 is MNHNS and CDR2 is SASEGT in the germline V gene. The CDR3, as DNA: TGTGCCAGCAGTGAAGTAGCGGGGGGAACAGATACGCAGTATTTT. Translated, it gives CASSEVAGGTDTQYF.

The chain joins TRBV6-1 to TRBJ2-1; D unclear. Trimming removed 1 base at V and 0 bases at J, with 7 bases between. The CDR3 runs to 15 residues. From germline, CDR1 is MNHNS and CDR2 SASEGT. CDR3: CASSEEPSSYNEQFF. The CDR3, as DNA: TGTGCCAGCAGTGAAGAGCCTAGCTCCTACAATGAGCAGTTCTTC.

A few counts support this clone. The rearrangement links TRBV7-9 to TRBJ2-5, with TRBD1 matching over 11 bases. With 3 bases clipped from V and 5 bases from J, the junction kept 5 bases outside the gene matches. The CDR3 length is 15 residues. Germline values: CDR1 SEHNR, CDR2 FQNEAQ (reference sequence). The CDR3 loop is CASSFSGQGGETQYF. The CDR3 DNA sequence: TGTGCCAGCAGCTTCTCGGGACAGGGGGGTGAGACCCAGTACTTC.

This CDR3 reads CASSQERGLASEQYF. The CDR3 region has the DNA TGCGCCAGCAGCCAAGAGAGGGGACTGGCAAGCGAGCAGTACTTC. This chain uses TRBV4-1 with TRBJ2-7; a weak D match, TRBD2 (6 bases). The germline CDR1 and CDR2 sequences are MGHRA and YSYEKL. The CDR3 contains 15 residues. Trimming cost V 0 bases and J 6 bases, with 15 bases left between them.

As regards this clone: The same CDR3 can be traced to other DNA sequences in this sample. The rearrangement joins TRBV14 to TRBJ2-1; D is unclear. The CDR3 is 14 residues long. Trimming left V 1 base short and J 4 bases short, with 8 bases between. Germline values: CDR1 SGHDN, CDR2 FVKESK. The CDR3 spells CASSQVSAYNEQFF. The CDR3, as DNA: TGTGCCAGCAGCCAAGTAAGCGCTTACAATGAGCAGTTCTTC.

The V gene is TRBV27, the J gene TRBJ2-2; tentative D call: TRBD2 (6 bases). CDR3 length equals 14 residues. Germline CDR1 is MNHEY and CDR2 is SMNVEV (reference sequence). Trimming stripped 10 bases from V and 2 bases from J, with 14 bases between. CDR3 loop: CATAPGLNTGELFF. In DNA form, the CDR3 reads TGTGCCACGGCACCGGGACTTAACACCGGGGAGCTGTTTTTT.

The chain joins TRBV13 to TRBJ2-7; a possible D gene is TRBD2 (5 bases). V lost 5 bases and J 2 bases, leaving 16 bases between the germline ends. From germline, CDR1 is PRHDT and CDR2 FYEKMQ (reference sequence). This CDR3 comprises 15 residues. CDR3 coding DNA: TGTGCCAGCAGCCCGCGCGGGCGGGCCACCTACGAGCAGTACTTC. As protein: CASSPRGRATYEQYF.

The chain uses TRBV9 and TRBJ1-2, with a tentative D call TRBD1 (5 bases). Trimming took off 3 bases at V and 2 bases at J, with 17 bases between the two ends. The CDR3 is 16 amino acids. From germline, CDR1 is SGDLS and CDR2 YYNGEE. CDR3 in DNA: TGTGCCAGCAGCGATAACCCCGGGGGGGGGAACTATGGCTACACCTTC. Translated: CASSDNPGGGNYGYTF. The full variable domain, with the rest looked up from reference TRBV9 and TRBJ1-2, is DSGVTQTPKHLITATGQRVTLRCSPRSGDLSVYWYQQSLDQGLQFLIQYYNGEERAKGNILERFSAQQFPDLHSELNLSSLELGDSALYFCASSDNPGGGNYGYTFGSGTRLTVV.

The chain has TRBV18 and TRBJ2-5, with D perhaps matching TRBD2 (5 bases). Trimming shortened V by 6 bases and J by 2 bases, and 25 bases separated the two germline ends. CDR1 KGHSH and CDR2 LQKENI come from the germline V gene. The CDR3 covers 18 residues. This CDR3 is CASSRAGKGDLGQETQYF. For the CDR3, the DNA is TGTGCCAGCTCGAGGGCAGGAAAAGGTGATTTGGGTCAAGAGACCCAGTACTTC.

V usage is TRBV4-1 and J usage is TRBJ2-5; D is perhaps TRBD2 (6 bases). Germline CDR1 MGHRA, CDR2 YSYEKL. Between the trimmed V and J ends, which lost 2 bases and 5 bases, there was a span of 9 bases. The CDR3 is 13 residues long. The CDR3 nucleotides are TGCGCCAGCAGCCAACCAGGAGGGGAGACCCAGTACTTC. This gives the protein CASSQPGGETQYF.

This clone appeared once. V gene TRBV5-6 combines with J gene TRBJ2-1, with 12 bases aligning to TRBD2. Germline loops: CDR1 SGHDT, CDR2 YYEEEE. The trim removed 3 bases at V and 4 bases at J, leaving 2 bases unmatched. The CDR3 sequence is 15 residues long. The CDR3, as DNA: TGTGCCAGCAGCTGGACTAGCGGGATATACAATGAGCAGTTCTTC. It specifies CASSWTSGIYNEQFF.

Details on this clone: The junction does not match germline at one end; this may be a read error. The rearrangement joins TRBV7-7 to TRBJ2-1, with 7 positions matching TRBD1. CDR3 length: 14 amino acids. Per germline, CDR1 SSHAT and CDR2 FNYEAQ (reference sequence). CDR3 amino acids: CASSPGTVHNEQFF. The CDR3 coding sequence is TGTGCTAGCAGCCCCGGGACAGTGCACAATGAGCAGTTCTTC. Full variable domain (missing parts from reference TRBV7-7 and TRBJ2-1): GAGVSQSPRYKVTKRGQDVTLRCDPISSHATLYWYQQALGQGPEFLTYFNYEAQPDKSGLPSDRFSAERPEGSISTLTIQRTEQRDSAMYRCASSPGTVHNEQFFGPGTRLTVL.

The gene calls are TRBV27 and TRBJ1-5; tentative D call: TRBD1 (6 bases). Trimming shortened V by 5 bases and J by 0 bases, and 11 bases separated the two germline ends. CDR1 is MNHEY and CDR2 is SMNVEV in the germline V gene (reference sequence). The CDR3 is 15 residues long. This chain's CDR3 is CASSPTGYSNQPQHF. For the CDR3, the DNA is TGTGCCAGCAGTCCGACAGGTTATAGCAATCAGCCCCAGCATTTT.

The CDR3, as DNA: TGCGCCAGCAGCCTAATCGGCGGGGGGGTCTATGGCTACACCTTC. Translating gives CASSLIGGGVYGYTF. The chain employs TRBV4-1 and TRBJ1-2, with D maybe TRBD1 (5 bases). V was trimmed by 4 bases and J by 4 bases, leaving 16 bases between them. The length of the CDR3 is 15 residues. The germline V gene has CDR1 MGHRA and CDR2 YSYEKL.

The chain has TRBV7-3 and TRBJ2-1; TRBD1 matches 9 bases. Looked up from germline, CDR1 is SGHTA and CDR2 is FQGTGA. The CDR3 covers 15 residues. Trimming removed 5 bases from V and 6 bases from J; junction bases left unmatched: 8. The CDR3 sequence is CASSRPGQGINEQFF. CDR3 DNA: TGTGCCAGCAGCAGACCGGGACAGGGAATCAATGAGCAGTTCTTC.

The CDR3 spells CASRDSFSNQPQHF. The CDR3 DNA reads as TGTGCCAGCAGGGACAGTTTTAGCAATCAGCCCCAGCATTTT. The rearrangement uses TRBV2 and TRBJ1-5; TRBD1 is a possible D gene (6 bases). The CDR3 sequence is 14 residues long. The ends were cut back, 6 bases at V and 0 bases at J, with 9 bases in the middle. CDR1 SNHLY and CDR2 FYNNEI come from the germline V gene. Supplemented by reference TRBV2 and TRBJ1-5, the full variable domain reads EPEVTQTPSHQVTQMGQEVILRCVPISNHLYFYWYRQILGQKVEFLVSFYNNEISEKSEIFDDQFSVERPDGSNFTLKIRSTKLEDSAMYFCASRDSFSNQPQHFGDGTRLSIL.

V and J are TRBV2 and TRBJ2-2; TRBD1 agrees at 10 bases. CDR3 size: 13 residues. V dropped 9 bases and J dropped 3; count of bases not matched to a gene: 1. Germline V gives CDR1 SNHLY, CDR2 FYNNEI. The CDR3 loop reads CARGTGDTGELFF. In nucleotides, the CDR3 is TGTGCCAGGGGGACAGGGGACACCGGGGAGCTGTTTTTT.

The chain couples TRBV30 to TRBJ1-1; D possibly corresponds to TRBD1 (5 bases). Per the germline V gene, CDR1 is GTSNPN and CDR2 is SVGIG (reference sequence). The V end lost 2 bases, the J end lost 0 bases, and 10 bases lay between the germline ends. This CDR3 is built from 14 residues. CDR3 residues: CAWSWGNVNTEAFF. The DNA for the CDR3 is TGTGCCTGGAGTTGGGGCAACGTGAACACTGAAGCTTTCTTT.

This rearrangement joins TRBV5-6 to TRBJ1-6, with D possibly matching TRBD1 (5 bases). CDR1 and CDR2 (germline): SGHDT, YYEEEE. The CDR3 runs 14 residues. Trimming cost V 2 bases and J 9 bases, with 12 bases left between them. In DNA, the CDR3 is TGTGCCAGCAGCTTCCGGGGGTCGGGTTCACCCCTCCACTTT. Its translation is CASSFRGSGSPLHF.

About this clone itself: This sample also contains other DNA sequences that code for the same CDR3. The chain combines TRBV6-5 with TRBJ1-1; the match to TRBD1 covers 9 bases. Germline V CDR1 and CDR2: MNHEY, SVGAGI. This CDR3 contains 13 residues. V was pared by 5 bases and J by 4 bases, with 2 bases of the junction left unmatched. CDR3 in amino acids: CASSTTGGTEAFF. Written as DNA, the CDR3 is TGTGCCAGCAGTACGACAGGGGGCACTGAAGCTTTCTTT.

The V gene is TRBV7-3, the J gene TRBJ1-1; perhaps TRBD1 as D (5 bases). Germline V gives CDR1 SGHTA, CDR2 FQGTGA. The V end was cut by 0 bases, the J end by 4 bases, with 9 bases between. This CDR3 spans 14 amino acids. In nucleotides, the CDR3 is TGTGCCAGCAGCTTAACATCACAGGTCACTGAAGCTTTCTTT. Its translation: CASSLTSQVTEAFF. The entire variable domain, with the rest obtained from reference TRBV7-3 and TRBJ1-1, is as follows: GAGVSQTPSNKVTEKGKYVELRCDPISGHTALYWYRQSLGQGPEFLIYFQGTGAADDSGLPNDRFFAVRPEGSVSTLKIQRTERGDSAVYLCASSLTSQVTEAFFGQGTRLTVV.

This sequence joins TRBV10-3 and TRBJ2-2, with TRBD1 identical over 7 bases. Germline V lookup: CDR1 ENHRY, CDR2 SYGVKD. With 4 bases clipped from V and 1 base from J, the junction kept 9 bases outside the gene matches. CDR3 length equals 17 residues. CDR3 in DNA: TGTGCCATCAGTGGAGAAGGACAGGTCAAGAACACCGGGGAGCTGTTTTTT. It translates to CAISGEGQVKNTGELFF.

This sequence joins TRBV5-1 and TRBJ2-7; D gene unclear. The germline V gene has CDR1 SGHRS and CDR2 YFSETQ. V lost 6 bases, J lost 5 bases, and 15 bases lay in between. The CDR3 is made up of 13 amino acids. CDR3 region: CASTLPGVNEQYF. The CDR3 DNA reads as TGCGCCAGCACCCTCCCTGGAGTCAACGAGCAGTACTTC.

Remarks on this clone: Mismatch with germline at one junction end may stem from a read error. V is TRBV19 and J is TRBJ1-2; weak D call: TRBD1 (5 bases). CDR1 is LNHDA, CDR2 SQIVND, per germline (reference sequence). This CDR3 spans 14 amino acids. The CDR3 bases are TGTGCCAGAAGTATGGGGACGGGGGTCGATGGCTACACCTTC. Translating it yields CARSMGTGVDGYTF. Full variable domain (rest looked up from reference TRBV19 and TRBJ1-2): DGGITQSPKYLFRKEGQNVTLSCEQNLNHDAMYWYRQDPGQGLRLIYYSQIVNDFQKGDIAEGYSVSREKKESFPLTVTSAQKNPTAFYLCARSMGTGVDGYTFGSGTRLTVV.

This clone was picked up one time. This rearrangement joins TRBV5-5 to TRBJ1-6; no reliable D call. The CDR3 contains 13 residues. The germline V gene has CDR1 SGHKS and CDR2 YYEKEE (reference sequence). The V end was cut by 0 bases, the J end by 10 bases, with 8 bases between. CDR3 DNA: TGTGCCAGCAGCTTGGGTACAGTCTCACCCCTCCACTTT. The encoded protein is CASSLGTVSPLHF.